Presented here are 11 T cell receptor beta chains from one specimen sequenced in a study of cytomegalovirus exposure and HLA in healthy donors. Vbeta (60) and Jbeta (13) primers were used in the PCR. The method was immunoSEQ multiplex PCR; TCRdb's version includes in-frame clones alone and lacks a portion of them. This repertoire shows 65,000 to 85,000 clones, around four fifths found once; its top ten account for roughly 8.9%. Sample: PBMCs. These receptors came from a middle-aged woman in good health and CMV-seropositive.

CDR3 DNA: TGCAGCGTTGAAGGAGGCCTAGCAGCCGAGCAGTACTTC. Translating it yields CSVEGGLAAEQYF. The chain combines TRBV29-1 with TRBJ2-7; weak D call: TRBD2 (5 bases). V was cut by 1 base and J by 6 bases, with 13 bases left in between. The germline V gene has CDR1 SQVTM and CDR2 ANQGSEA. The CDR3 sequence is 13 residues long.

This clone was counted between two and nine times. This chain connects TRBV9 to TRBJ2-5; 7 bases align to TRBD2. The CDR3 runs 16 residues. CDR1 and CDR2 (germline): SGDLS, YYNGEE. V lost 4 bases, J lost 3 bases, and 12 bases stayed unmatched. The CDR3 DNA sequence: TGTGCCAGCAGCCCTCGTTGGGGAGGGATGGAAGAGACCCAGTACTTC. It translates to CASSPRWGGMEETQYF.

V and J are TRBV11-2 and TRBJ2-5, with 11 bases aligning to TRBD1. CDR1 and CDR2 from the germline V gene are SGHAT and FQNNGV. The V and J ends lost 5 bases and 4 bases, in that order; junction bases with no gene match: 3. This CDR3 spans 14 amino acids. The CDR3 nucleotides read TGTGCCAGCAGCCAGGACAGGGGGCGAGAGACCCAGTACTTC. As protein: CASSQDRGRETQYF. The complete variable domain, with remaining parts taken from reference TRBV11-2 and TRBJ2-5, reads EAGVAQSPRYKIIEKRQSVAFWCNPISGHATLYWYQQILGQGPKLLIQFQNNGVVDDSQLPKDRFSAERLKGVDSTLKIQPAKLEDSAVYLCASSQDRGRETQYFGPGTRLLVL.

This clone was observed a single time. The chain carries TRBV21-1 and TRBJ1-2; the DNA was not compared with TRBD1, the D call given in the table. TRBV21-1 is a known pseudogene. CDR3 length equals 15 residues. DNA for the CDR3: TGTGCCAGCAGCAACCAACAGGGGCCTAACTATGGCTACACCTTC. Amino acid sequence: CASSNQQGPNYGYTF.

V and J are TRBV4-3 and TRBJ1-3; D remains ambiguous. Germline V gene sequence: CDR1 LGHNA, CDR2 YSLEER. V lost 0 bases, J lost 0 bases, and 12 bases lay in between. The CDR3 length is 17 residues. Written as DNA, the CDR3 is TGCGCCAGCAGCCAAGATCCTCAGGTATTCTCTGGAAACACCATATATTTT. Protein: CASSQDPQVFSGNTIYF.

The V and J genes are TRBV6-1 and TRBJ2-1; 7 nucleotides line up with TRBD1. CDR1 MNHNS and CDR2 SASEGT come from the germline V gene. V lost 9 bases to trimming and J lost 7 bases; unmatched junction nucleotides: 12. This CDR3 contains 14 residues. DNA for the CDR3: TGTGCCAGTGATTTGGAGACAGGGCTAAATGAGCAGTTCTTC. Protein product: CASDLETGLNEQFF.

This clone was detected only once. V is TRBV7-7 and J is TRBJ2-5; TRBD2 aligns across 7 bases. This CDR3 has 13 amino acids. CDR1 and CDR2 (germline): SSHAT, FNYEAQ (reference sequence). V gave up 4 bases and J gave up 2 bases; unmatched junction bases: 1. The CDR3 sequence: CASSWGLQETQYF. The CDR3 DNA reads TGTGCCAGCAGCTGGGGACTACAAGAGACCCAGTACTTC.

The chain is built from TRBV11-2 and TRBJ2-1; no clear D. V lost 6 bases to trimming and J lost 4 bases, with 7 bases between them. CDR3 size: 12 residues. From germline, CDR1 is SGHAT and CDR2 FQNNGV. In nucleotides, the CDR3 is TGTGCCAGCAGTCCCGGGTACAATGAGCAGTTCTTC. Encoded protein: CASSPGYNEQFF. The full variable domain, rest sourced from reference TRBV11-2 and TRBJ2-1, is EAGVAQSPRYKIIEKRQSVAFWCNPISGHATLYWYQQILGQGPKLLIQFQNNGVVDDSQLPKDRFSAERLKGVDSTLKIQPAKLEDSAVYLCASSPGYNEQFFGPGTRLTVL.

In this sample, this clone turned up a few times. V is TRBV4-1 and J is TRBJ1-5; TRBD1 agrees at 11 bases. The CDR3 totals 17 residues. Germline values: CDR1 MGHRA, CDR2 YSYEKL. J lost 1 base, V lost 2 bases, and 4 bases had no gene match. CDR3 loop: CASSQWTGGGSNQPQHF. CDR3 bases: TGCGCCAGCAGCCAATGGACAGGGGGCGGGAGCAATCAGCCCCAGCATTTT.

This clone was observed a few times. The CDR3, as DNA: TGTGCCAGCTGGGGGCAGACCTACGAGCAGTACTTC. Encoded protein: CASWGQTYEQYF. V and J are TRBV6-1 and TRBJ2-7; D is perhaps TRBD1 (6 bases). Germline V gene sequence: CDR1 MNHNS, CDR2 SASEGT. The CDR3 consists of 12 residues. V lost 8 bases and J lost 2, with 10 bases in between.

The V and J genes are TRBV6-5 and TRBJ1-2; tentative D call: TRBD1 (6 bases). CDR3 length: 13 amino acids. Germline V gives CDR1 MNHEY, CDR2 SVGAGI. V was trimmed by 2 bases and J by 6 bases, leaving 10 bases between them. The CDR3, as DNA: TGTGCCAGCAGTTACAGGGGGGGGGATGGCTACACCTTC. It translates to CASSYRGGDGYTF.